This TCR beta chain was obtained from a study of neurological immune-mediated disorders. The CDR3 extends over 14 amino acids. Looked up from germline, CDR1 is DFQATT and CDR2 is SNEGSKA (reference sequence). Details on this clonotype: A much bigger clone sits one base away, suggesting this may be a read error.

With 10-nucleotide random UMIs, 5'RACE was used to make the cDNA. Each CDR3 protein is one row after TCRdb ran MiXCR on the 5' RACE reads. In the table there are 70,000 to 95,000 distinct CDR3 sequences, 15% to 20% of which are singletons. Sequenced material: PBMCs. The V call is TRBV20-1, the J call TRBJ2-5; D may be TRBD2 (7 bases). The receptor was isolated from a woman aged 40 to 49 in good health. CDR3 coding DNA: TGCAGTGCTGGAGGCGGGGGCGTTGAGGAGACCCGGTACTTC. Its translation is CSAGGGGVEETRYF.